One sample yielded the 13 T cell receptor beta chains listed below, sequenced in a study of CD8+CD57+ T cells in acquired aplastic anemia. All sequencing subjects had displayed CD8+CD57+ cell expansion on flow cytometry. It was genomic DNA that served as the template for profiling TCR beta VDJ and CDR3. TCRdb analysed the reads with MiXCR anew, one entry per CDR3 protein. This sample has approximately 180,000 distinct CDR3 sequences, with roughly 43% found just once. The sample comprised sorted CD4+, CD8+, or CD8+CD57+ T cells (not recorded which) from PBMCs. The receptors stem from a human donor with aplastic anemia.

As regards this clonotype: No conserved phenylalanine or tryptophan is present at the end of the CDR3, so a read error is the likely explanation. This chain links TRBV6-1 with TRBJ2-7; D gene uncertain. The CDR3 consists of 11 residues. V was shortened by 3 bases and J by 4 bases, with 4 bases between the two germline ends. Germline assignment: CDR1 MNHNS and CDR2 SASEGT. The CDR3 DNA sequence: TGTGCCAGCAGTGACTATTACGAGCAGTACCTC. This codes for CASSDYYEQYL.

This clonotype was detected many times. V and J are TRBV12-3 or TRBV12-4 and TRBJ2-6; D is tentatively TRBD1 or TRBD2 (6 bases each). V was shortened by 3 bases and J by 2 bases, with 8 bases between the two germline ends. This CDR3 has 15 residues. CDR3 sequence reads: CASSLRGAGANVLTF. CDR3 DNA: TGTGCCAGCAGTTTGAGGGGGGCTGGGGCCAACGTCCTGACTTTC.

This rearrangement joins TRBV2 to TRBJ2-7; 9 nucleotides agree with TRBD1. The germline gives CDR1 SNHLY, CDR2 FYNNEI. CDR3 length: 14 residues. The V and J ends lost 8 bases and 5 bases, in that order; junction bases with no gene match: 10. CDR3 in DNA: TGTGCCAGCCGCCTCGGGACAGGGTACGACGAGCAGTACTTC. Its translation is CASRLGTGYDEQYF. The entire variable domain, with the rest obtained from reference TRBV2 and TRBJ2-7, is as follows: EPEVTQTPSHQVTQMGQEVILRCVPISNHLYFYWYRQILGQKVEFLVSFYNNEISEKSEIFDDQFSVERPDGSNFTLKIRSTKLEDSAMYFCASRLGTGYDEQYFGPGTRLTVT.

This clonotype was counted at least ten times. The chain has TRBV10-1 and TRBJ1-2; D gene ambiguous. CDR3 length: 13 residues. The germline CDR1 and CDR2 sequences are WNHNN and SYGVQD (reference sequence). V lost 3 bases and J 0 bases, leaving 5 bases between the germline ends. The CDR3: CASSDGSNYGYTF. CDR3 bases: TGCGCCAGCAGTGACGGATCTAACTATGGCTACACCTTC.

This clonotype was detected a few times. The rearrangement joins TRBV6-1 to TRBJ2-1; 16 bases match TRBD2. In germline, CDR1 is MNHNS, CDR2 SASEGT. V shed 3 bases, J shed 6 bases, and the junction held 2 bases outside the gene matches. CDR3 length equals 16 residues. CDR3 bases: TGTGCCAGCAGTGACGGGACTAGCGGGGGGGCCAATGAGCAGTTCTTC. Translation: CASSDGTSGGANEQFF.

The V gene is TRBV20-1, the J gene TRBJ2-1; D not certain. CDR3 length equals 11 residues. CDR1 is DFQATT and CDR2 is SNEGSKA in the germline V gene (reference sequence). The V end lost 3 bases, the J end lost 6 bases, and 6 bases lay between the germline ends. The CDR3 DNA reads TGCAGTGCTAGGGTCCCCAATGAGCAGTTCTTC. Amino acids: CSARVPNEQFF.

This clonotype appeared many times. This chain links TRBV2 with TRBJ2-1; 9 bases map to TRBD2. The junction had 6 bases not matched to a gene; V was cut back by 3 bases and J by 9 bases. In germline, CDR1 is SNHLY, CDR2 FYNNEI. The CDR3 sequence is 14 residues long. Here the CDR3 reads CASSDAGGPGEQFF. In DNA, the CDR3 is TGTGCCAGCAGTGATGCGGGGGGGCCAGGTGAGCAGTTCTTC.

This clonotype was detected a few times. The V call is TRBV6-6, the J call TRBJ2-5; 7 bases align to TRBD2. The V gene's germline CDR1 is MNHNY and CDR2 SVGAGI (reference sequence). There are 19 residues in the CDR3. Trimming removed 5 bases from V and 5 bases from J; junction bases left unmatched: 23. CDR3 residues: CASSPMGGGSRKARETQYF. For the CDR3, the DNA is TGTGCCAGCAGTCCCATGGGGGGGGGGTCAAGGAAAGCAAGGGAGACCCAGTACTTC.

This clonotype was found many times. The chain joins TRBV12-3 or TRBV12-4 to TRBJ1-5, with 10 bases identical to TRBD1. V was clipped by 6 bases and J by 2 bases; unmatched bases: 4. CDR3 length equals 15 residues. The CDR3 nucleotides are TGTGCCAGCAGCACCGGGACAGGGGGCAATCAGCCCCAGCATTTT. It yields the protein CASSTGTGGNQPQHF.

This clonotype was found many times. The rearrangement uses TRBV20-1 and TRBJ2-1; D gene uncertain. The germline V and J ends were trimmed by 0 bases and 3 bases, with 12 bases remaining between them. Germline V CDR1 and CDR2: DFQATT, SNEGSKA (reference sequence). The CDR3 consists of 15 residues. The CDR3 DNA is TGCAGTGCTAGAGATAAGTCAGGATTCTACAATGAGCAGTTCTTC. Translating gives CSARDKSGFYNEQFF.

In its sample, this clonotype was seen many times. This chain links TRBV20-1 with TRBJ1-1; 12 nucleotides align to TRBD1. The V gene end was trimmed by 2 bases and the J gene end by 2 bases; junction bases not matched to a gene: 9. This CDR3 region has 17 residues. Germline-derived CDR1 and CDR2 are DFQATT and SNEGSKA (reference sequence). The CDR3 nucleotides are TGCAGTGCTAGATCTCCGGGACAGGGGGCAGGAAACACTGAAGCTTTCTTT. It specifies CSARSPGQGAGNTEAFF.

This clonotype was seen more than once but under ten times. This could be a read error, since a much larger clone is one nucleotide away. The gene calls are TRBV20-1 and TRBJ2-7, with 9 bases aligning to TRBD2. The CDR3 runs 17 residues. The V and J ends lost 7 bases and 4 bases, in that order; junction bases with no gene match: 20. Germline loops: CDR1 DFQATT, CDR2 SNEGSKA (reference sequence). The CDR3 here is CSVRAQAGGILRYEQYF. The CDR3 DNA is TGCAGTGTTAGGGCCCAAGCGGGGGGTATCCTTAGGTACGAGCAGTACTTC.

CDR3 DNA: TGTGCCAGCACCGACAACTATGGCTACACCTTC. Protein product: CASTDNYGYTF. The gene calls are TRBV7-9 and TRBJ1-2, with D unclear. V was clipped by 7 bases and J by 2 bases, with 5 bases between them. Germline V gene lookup returns CDR1 SEHNR and CDR2 FQNEAQ (reference sequence). This CDR3 has 11 amino acids.